The T cell receptor (beta chain) under discussion was sequenced for a study of Ad26.COV2.S vaccination and SARS-CoV-2 variants. Study-level information: Once, or twice with 56 days between doses, Ad26.COV2.S was given intramuscularly.

Treatment in this sample: some 20 received Ad26.COV2.S at low or high dose, single or two shots; about 5 received placebo; per-sample allocation not given. After the first vaccine or placebo injection, samples were drawn on day 63. Donor was an adult aged 18-55 years in Boston. Assay: immunoSEQ multiplex PCR; the TCRdb copy retains only in-frame clones and omits some. This table holds roughly 450,000 clones, more than 80% found once. The germline V and J ends were trimmed by 0 bases and 6 bases, with 9 bases remaining between them. The CDR3 runs to 12 residues. Looked up from germline, CDR1 is GTSNPN and CDR2 is SVGIG (reference sequence).

The clonotype comes from a person aged 18-65 years who received the Ad26.COV2.S COVID-19 vaccine or a placebo. The sample here was peripheral blood, taken in a trial of Ad26.COV2.S vaccine versus placebo. V is TRBV30 and J is TRBJ2-7; D unclear. CDR3 protein: CAWSVMGPEQYF. The CDR3 region has the DNA TGTGCCTGGAGTGTAATGGGTCCCGAGCAGTACTTC.